This note documents a single TCR beta chain sequence. The specificity of this receptor is unknown. No much larger clone is present one base from it, and per-base qualities are unavailable. TCRbeta CDR3 regions were amplified from genomic DNA using the immunoSEQ Assay, a bias-controlled multiplex PCR. Regarding the original processing steps: The number of nucleated cells in each sample was estimated by amplification of reference gene primers within the assay. To quantify the absolute abundance of each unique TCRbeta CDR3 rearrangement, sequence reads were collapsed and filtered. For each sample, productive Simpson clonality was calculated by taking the square root of Simpson's diversity index across productive rearrangements. TCRdb stores this immuneACCESS table with in-frame sequences only. Part of the clones is absent; in the studies checked, under half of the shortfall reflects unresolved V genes, and no reason is known for the rest. The V and J calls and clone size are taken from that table; D and trimming were inferred from the DNA. This sample has some 290,000 clones in its table, and roughly 86% of those were observed once. The biggest ten clones account for approximately 12% of the sample.

This record belongs to a study of blood T cell repertoires in COVID-19 (TCRdb year 2020). Background for the entire study: The collaborator samples originated in the United States, Italy and Spain and spanned the acute and convalescent phases of COVID-19. Where available, HLA class I and class II types were obtained from metadata supplied by the sample provider rather than from assay-based typing. The prospective study material was composed of cDNA or gDNA derived from T cells, B-cell-depleted T cells, or PBMCs. The repertoires were released in a freely available public database intended as a resource for research on the immune response to SARS-CoV-2. The samples were drawn from the first 160 participants of the ongoing ImmuneRACE study and from over a thousand subjects provided by 6 global collaborators. Sample metadata almost always included a de-identified subject ID, COVID-19 status, age in years and sex. The dataset comprised deeply sampled blood TCRbeta repertoires from subjects exposed to, actively infected with, or recovered from COVID-19. General conclusions and limits of the study: The quantity of clinical and demographic metadata differed by source and by participant and was supplied without curation.

At one collaborating source in Seattle, patients were enrolled during active infection and were followed longitudinally through the course of disease. Each collaborating institution followed its own protocols to collect whole blood in K2EDTA tubes. For TCRbeta analysis, collaborator samples were shipped as frozen whole blood, as isolated PBMCs, or as DNA extracted from either sample type. According to the germline V gene, CDR1 reads ENHRY and CDR2 reads SYGVKD. The CDR3 measures 16 amino acids from cysteine to phenylalanine. Kept here is only the CDR3 DNA, which spans 48 bases and is read in frame from base 1. V drops 3 bases and J drops 0 bases, leaving 14 bases in between.

The source of this sequence is a woman in her 30s with COVID-19, enrolled during active disease. This receptor chain uses TRBV10-3 and TRBJ1-2; a weak D assignment points to TRBD1 (5 bases agree). The sequenced sample consisted of peripheral blood. CDR3 reads: CAISDPGRATNYGYTF. The DNA sequence follows: TGTGCCATCAGTGACCCCGGCAGGGCTACTAACTATGGCTACACCTTC.